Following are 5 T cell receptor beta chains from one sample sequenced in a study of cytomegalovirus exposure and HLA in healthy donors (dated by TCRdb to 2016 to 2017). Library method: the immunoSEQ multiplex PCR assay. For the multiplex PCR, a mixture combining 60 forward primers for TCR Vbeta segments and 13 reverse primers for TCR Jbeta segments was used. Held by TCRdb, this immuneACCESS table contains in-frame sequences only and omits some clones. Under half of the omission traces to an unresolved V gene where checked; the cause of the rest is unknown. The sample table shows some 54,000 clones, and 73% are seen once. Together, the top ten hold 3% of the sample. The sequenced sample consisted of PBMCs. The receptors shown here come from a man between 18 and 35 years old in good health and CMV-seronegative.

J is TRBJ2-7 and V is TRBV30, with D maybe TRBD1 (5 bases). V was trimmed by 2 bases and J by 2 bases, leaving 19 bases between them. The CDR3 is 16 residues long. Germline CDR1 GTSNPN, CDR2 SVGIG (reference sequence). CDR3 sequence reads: CAWSSGKPTDAYEQYF. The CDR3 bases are TGTGCCTGGAGTTCGGGTAAGCCGACAGACGCCTACGAGCAGTACTTC.

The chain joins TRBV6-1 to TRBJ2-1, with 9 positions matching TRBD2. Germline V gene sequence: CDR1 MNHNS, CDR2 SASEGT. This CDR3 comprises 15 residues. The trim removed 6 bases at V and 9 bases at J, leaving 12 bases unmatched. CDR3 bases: TGTGCCAGCAGGGAGATAGCGGGAGTGGCCGGTGAGCAGTTCTTC. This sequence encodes CASREIAGVAGEQFF.

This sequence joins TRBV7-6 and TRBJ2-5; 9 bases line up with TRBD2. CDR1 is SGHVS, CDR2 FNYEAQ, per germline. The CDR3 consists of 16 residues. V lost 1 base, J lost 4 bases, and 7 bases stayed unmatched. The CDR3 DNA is TGTGCCAGCAGCTTAGGGCCAGCGGGAGGAGGAGAGACCCAGTACTTC. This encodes CASSLGPAGGGETQYF.

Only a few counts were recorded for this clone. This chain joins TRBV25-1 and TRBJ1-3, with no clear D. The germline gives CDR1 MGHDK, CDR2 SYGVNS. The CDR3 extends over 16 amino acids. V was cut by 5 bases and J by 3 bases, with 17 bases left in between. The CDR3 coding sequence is TGTGCCAGCAGTCCCCATGGAGTCTTAGGTGGAAACACCATATATTTT. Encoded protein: CASSPHGVLGGNTIYF. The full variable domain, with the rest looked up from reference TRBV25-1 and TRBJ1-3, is EADIYQTPRYLVIGTGKKITLECSQTMGHDKMYWYQQDPGMELHLIHYSYGVNSTEKGDLSSESTVSRIRTEHFPLTLESARPSHTSQYLCASSPHGVLGGNTIYFGEGSWLTVV.

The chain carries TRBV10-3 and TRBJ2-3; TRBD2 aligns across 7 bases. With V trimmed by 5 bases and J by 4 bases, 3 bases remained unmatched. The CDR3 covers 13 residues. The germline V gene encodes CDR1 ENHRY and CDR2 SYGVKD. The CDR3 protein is CAISSGTSDTQYF. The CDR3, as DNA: TGTGCCATCAGTAGCGGGACGTCAGATACGCAGTATTTT.